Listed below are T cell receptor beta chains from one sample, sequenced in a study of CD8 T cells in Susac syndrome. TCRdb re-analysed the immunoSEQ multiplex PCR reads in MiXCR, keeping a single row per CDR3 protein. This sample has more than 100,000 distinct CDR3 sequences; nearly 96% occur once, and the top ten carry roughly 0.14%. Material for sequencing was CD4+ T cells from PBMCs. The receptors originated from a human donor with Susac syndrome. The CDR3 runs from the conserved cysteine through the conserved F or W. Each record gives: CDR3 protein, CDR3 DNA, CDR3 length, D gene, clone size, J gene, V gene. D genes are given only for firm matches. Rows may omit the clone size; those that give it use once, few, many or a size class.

CASSQDPGGSAYNEQFF,TGTGCCAGCAGCCAAGATCCTGGCGGGAGTGCCTACAATGAGCAGTTCTTC,17,TRBD2,-,TRBJ2-1,TRBV3-1
CASSYVTGTSVHEQYF,TGTGCCAGCAGTTACGTTACCGGGACTAGCGTCCACGAGCAGTACTTC,16,TRBD2,-,TRBJ2-7,TRBV6-5
CASSAGQWGTEAFF,TGTGCCAGCAGCGCTGGACAGTGGGGTACTGAAGCTTTCTTT,14,-,-,TRBJ1-1,TRBV5-4
CASSVNDVSYEQYF,TGTGCCAGCAGCGTAAATGATGTTTCCTACGAGCAGTACTTC,14,-,-,TRBJ2-7,TRBV9
CASSGPGSYNEQFF,TGTGCCAGCAGCGGCCCAGGGTCCTACAATGAGCAGTTCTTC,14,-,-,TRBJ2-1,TRBV12-3/TRBV12-4
CASSQDRWNEQFF,TGTGCCAGCAGCCAAGATCGGTGGAATGAGCAGTTCTTC,13,-,few,TRBJ2-1,TRBV3-1
CASSQIIGGIGAFF,TGTGCCAGCAGCCAAATCATAGGGGGTATAGGAGCTTTCTTT,14,-,-,TRBJ1-1,TRBV3-1
CASSLGRGAGEQYF,TGTGCCAGCAGTTTAGGCAGGGGGGCCGGCGAGCAGTACTTC,14,-,few,TRBJ2-7,TRBV27
CAWSKQAQREAFF,TGTGCCTGGAGTAAACAGGCCCAACGTGAAGCTTTCTTT,13,-,-,TRBJ1-1,TRBV30
CASRRGSYSNQPQHF,TGTGCCAGCCGCAGGGGGTCCTATAGCAATCAGCCCCAGCATTTT,15,TRBD1,-,TRBJ1-5,TRBV27
CSVPGGPNGVIEQYF,TGCAGCGTTCCCGGAGGGCCAAACGGCGTCATCGAGCAGTACTTC,15,-,-,TRBJ2-7,TRBV29-1
CASSSDRVISNQPQHF,TGTGCCAGCAGTTCGGACAGGGTGATTAGCAATCAGCCCCAGCATTTT,16,TRBD1,-,TRBJ1-5,TRBV12-3/TRBV12-4
CASSPRLADPYEQYF,TGTGCCAGCAGCCCGAGACTAGCGGATCCCTACGAGCAGTACTTC,15,TRBD2,-,TRBJ2-7,TRBV4-2
CASMTENQPQHF,TGTGCCAGCATGACAGAAAATCAGCCCCAGCATTTT,12,-,-,TRBJ1-5,TRBV12-3/TRBV12-4
CASSNRDGLEAFF,TGTGCCAGTAGTAACCGGGACGGCCTAGAAGCTTTCTTT,13,-,-,TRBJ1-1,TRBV19
CAWRDRGHGYTF,TGTGCCTGGAGGGACAGGGGGCACGGCTACACCTTC,12,TRBD1,-,TRBJ1-2,TRBV30
CATSEQGHGREQFF,TGTGCCACCAGTGAACAGGGACACGGGAGGGAGCAGTTCTTC,14,-,-,TRBJ2-1,TRBV24-1
CASSLTPGLFEKLFF,TGCGCCAGCAGCCTAACTCCAGGCCTTTTTGAAAAACTGTTTTTT,15,-,-,TRBJ1-4,TRBV4-3
CATSSGQSSYNEQFF,TGTGCCACCAGCAGTGGACAGAGCTCCTACAATGAGCAGTTCTTC,15,-,-,TRBJ2-1,TRBV15
CASSQEATGTRGNEQFF,TGTGCCAGCAGCCAAGAAGCCACCGGGACTAGGGGCAATGAGCAGTTCTTC,17,TRBD2,-,TRBJ2-1,TRBV14
CSVEGVLAHTDTQYF,TGCAGCGTTGAAGGGGTCCTAGCACACACAGATACGCAGTATTTT,15,-,-,TRBJ2-3,TRBV29-1
CASSLNGLEEQYF,TGTGCCAGCAGCTTAAATGGCCTGGAGGAGCAGTACTTC,13,-,-,TRBJ2-7,TRBV7-2
CSVEIGTADTQYF,TGCAGCGTTGAAATTGGGACGGCTGATACGCAGTATTTT,13,-,-,TRBJ2-3,TRBV29-1
CASSILGLNQPQHF,TGTGCCAGTAGTATTTTGGGGCTCAATCAGCCCCAGCATTTT,14,-,-,TRBJ1-5,TRBV19
CASSLQRADPDTQYF,TGTGCCAGCAGTCTCCAGCGGGCCGACCCAGATACGCAGTATTTT,15,-,-,TRBJ2-3,TRBV27
CASSPDRGETQYF,TGCGCCAGCAGCCCGGACAGGGGTGAGACCCAGTACTTC,13,TRBD1,-,TRBJ2-5,TRBV5-1
CSAASGNTIYF,TGCAGTGCGGCCTCTGGAAACACCATATATTTT,11,-,-,TRBJ1-3,TRBV20-1
CASSLKLVGNEQFF,TGTGCCAGCAGCTTGAAGTTAGTGGGGAATGAGCAGTTCTTC,14,-,-,TRBJ2-1,TRBV5-6
CASLRDRSYEQYF,TGTGCCAGCCTCCGGGACCGTTCCTACGAGCAGTACTTC,13,-,-,TRBJ2-7,TRBV6-2/TRBV6-3
CAWSVNGFDEQFF,TGTGCCTGGAGTGTGAACGGGTTTGATGAGCAGTTCTTC,13,-,-,TRBJ2-1,TRBV30
CASSLATDRSTDTQYF,TGCGCCAGCAGCTTGGCGACTGATAGAAGTACAGATACGCAGTATTTT,16,-,-,TRBJ2-3,TRBV5-1
CATSRAGRGQQETQYF,TGTGCCACCAGCAGAGCAGGCAGGGGGCAACAAGAGACCCAGTACTTC,16,TRBD1,-,TRBJ2-5,TRBV15